This T cell receptor (beta chain) was profiled in a study of blood T cell repertoires in COVID-19. In this sample, this clone turned up a few times. The sample contains more than one DNA sequence encoding this CDR3. The V and J ends lost 2 bases and 4 bases respectively, with 6 bases between them. CDR3 length equals 13 residues. This study enrolled people aged about 18 to 90 from about two dozen US geographic areas. Researchers sorted participants into cohorts using their self-reported clinical history. Cohort 3 donors counted as recovered after two negative PCRs, clearance, or resolved symptoms. As processed by the authors: Reference gene primer amplification gave estimated nucleated cell counts. Profiling relied on immunoSEQ multiplex PCR, and the TCRdb table lists in-frame clones only, not all of them. That table gives V, J and clone size, and the DNA gave D and trimming. The sample contains roughly 170,000 clones, less than 85% of which appear only once.

The receptor comes from a man in his 60s who had recovered from COVID-19. Input material: PBMCs or T cells enriched from blood (not recorded which). This sequence joins TRBV12-3 or TRBV12-4 and TRBJ1-5; D is uncertain. The CDR3 protein is CASSLRGNQPQHF. The DNA of the CDR3 is TGTGCCAGCAGTTTACGGGGAAATCAGCCCCAGCATTTT.